The clone carrying this T cell receptor (beta chain) was detected only once. Its antigen remains unidentified. Per individual sample, 100,000 or so TCR templates were assayed. The protocol was immunoSEQ multiplex PCR, while the TCRdb copy is restricted to in-frame clones and leaves out a portion. This table holds about 120,000 clones, roughly 94% found once. This sample is part of a study of siplizumab effects on memory and regulatory T cells. General study findings and limits: Versus 25% to 30% in controls, the mappable alloreactive CD4+ clones averaged about 74% Treg-derived with siplizumab. Alloreactive sequences tracing back to unstimulated CD4+ memory cells were significantly reduced by siplizumab.

What was sequenced was non-Treg CD4+ T cells sorted from blood. The sequence came from a human donor in good health.

The CDR3 DNA is TGTGCCAGCAGCTTGGCCGGCCGCCTCAATGAGCAGTTCTTC. Its translation: CASSLAGRLNEQFF. The chain links TRBV5-4 to TRBJ2-1; unclear D gene. Per the germline V gene, CDR1 is SGHNT and CDR2 is YYREEE (reference sequence). V lost 0 bases, J lost 6 bases, and 10 bases lay in between. This CDR3 comprises 14 residues.